These 13 T cell receptor beta chains were sequenced from one sample in a study of shared clonotypes between healthy human individuals. Positively selected for CCR7, the CD45RO-negative cells used as naive CD8 cells excluded terminally differentiated effector memory CD45RA+ cells. Measured with immunoSEQ multiplex PCR; TCRdb has only the in-frame clones, and not every one. Altogether about 680,000 clones are present, about 92% being singletons, with the ten largest covering more than 20%. Sequenced sample: naive CD8+ T cells sorted from blood. The origin of the receptors is a young man in good health.

The CDR3 nucleotides are TGCAGCGCCGATTCGGGCTACGAGCAGTACTTC. Protein sequence: CSADSGYEQYF. The chain joins TRBV29-1 to TRBJ2-7; no clear D. This CDR3 contains 11 residues. The germline V and J ends were trimmed by 7 bases and 3 bases, with 10 bases remaining between them. Germline CDR1 SQVTM, CDR2 ANQGSEA.

This clone was detected ten times or more. The rearrangement links TRBV6-1 to TRBJ2-6; the D is unclear. Germline V gene data show CDR1 as MNHNS and CDR2 as SASEGT. The CDR3 is 15 residues long. Trimming left V 9 bases short and J 0 bases short, with 12 bases between. CDR3 amino acids: CASEDESSGANVLTF. CDR3 coding DNA: TGTGCCAGTGAGGACGAGTCCTCTGGGGCCAACGTCCTGACTTTC.

The rearrangement joins TRBV7-9 to TRBJ2-7, with D perhaps being TRBD1 or TRBD2 (5 bases each). Germline CDR1 reads SEHNR; CDR2 reads FQNEAQ (reference sequence). Trimming took 1 base from V and 5 from J, leaving 18 bases between them. The CDR3 totals 16 residues. CDR3: CASSLEGRPGWHEQYF. The CDR3 DNA reads as TGTGCCAGCAGCTTAGAGGGACGGCCGGGGTGGCACGAGCAGTACTTC.

CDR3 sequence: CASSYGTSVPHWGEQYF. DNA of the CDR3: TGTGCCAGCAGCTACGGGACTAGCGTCCCACATTGGGGTGAGCAGTACTTC. V is TRBV5-4 and J is TRBJ2-7; 10 bases are a match to TRBD2. Germline CDR1 and CDR2: SGHNT and YYREEE (reference sequence). CDR3 size: 17 residues. The V and J ends lost 3 bases and 7 bases, in that order; junction bases with no gene match: 16.

This clone was found once. The V gene is TRBV7-6, the J gene TRBJ2-1; D may correspond to TRBD1 or TRBD2 (5 bases each). The germline gives CDR1 SGHVS, CDR2 FNYEAQ. V dropped 1 base and J dropped 3 bases, with 16 bases sitting between them. The CDR3 covers 17 residues. CDR3 protein: CASSLGGAITYYNEQFF. The DNA for the CDR3 is TGTGCCAGCAGCTTAGGAGGGGCAATAACCTACTACAATGAGCAGTTCTTC.

The V and J genes are TRBV5-1 and TRBJ2-7; D is possibly TRBD1 (6 bases). Germline V gene data show CDR1 as SGHRS and CDR2 as YFSETQ. This CDR3 has 14 amino acids. Between the trimmed V and J ends, which lost 0 bases and 6 bases, there was a span of 13 bases. The CDR3 coding sequence is TGCGCCAGCAGCTTGGACAGGGCATACGGCGAGCAGTACTTC. Translation: CASSLDRAYGEQYF.

As concerns this clone: The sample has other DNA sequences that encode this CDR3 too. The rearrangement links TRBV27 to TRBJ2-1; D gene unclear. Germline V gives CDR1 MNHEY, CDR2 SMNVEV (reference sequence). This CDR3 region has 12 residues. V gave up 6 bases and J gave up 6 bases, with 9 bases separating them. In nucleotides, the CDR3 is TGTGCCAGCAGCCAGAGAAGCAATGAGCAGTTCTTC. As protein: CASSQRSNEQFF.

V gene TRBV5-6 combines with J gene TRBJ1-1, with D possibly being TRBD1 (5 bases). Germline V gene lookup returns CDR1 SGHDT and CDR2 YYEEEE. V lost 3 bases to trimming and J lost 2 bases, with 11 bases between them. The CDR3 covers 14 residues. DNA for the CDR3: TGTGCCAGCAGCTCTTACAGGCTCAACACTGAAGCTTTCTTT. Residues: CASSSYRLNTEAFF.

The rearrangement links TRBV27 to TRBJ1-5; maybe TRBD1 (6 bases). V was clipped by 5 bases and J by 0 bases, with 11 bases between them. CDR3 length: 15 amino acids. Germline loops: CDR1 MNHEY, CDR2 SMNVEV (reference sequence). Written as DNA, the CDR3 is TGTGCCAGCAGTCCCGGGACACATAGCAATCAGCCCCAGCATTTT. Its protein is CASSPGTHSNQPQHF.

The gene calls are TRBV4-1 and TRBJ2-7; D is unresolved. Germline V gives CDR1 MGHRA, CDR2 YSYEKL. Deletions cut 0 bases from V and 3 bases from J, with 12 bases between. This CDR3 contains 15 residues. In DNA form, the CDR3 reads TGCGCCAGCAGCCAAGATAGTGCAGGCTACTACGAGCAGTACTTC. Amino acids: CASSQDSAGYYEQYF.

With regard to this clone: Different DNA sequences within this sample yield the same CDR3. This sequence joins TRBV27 and TRBJ2-7; D may be TRBD2 (6 bases). The CDR3 covers 13 residues. Germline lookup yields CDR1 MNHEY and CDR2 SMNVEV (reference sequence). V gave up 3 bases and J gave up 7 bases, with 13 bases separating them. The CDR3 sequence: CASSFAGSDEQYF. Here the CDR3 DNA reads TGTGCCAGCAGTTTCGCCGGGAGTGATGAGCAGTACTTC.

The gene calls are TRBV28 and TRBJ2-7; 7 nucleotides match TRBD1. The V gene end was trimmed by 3 bases and the J gene end by 3 bases; junction bases not matched to a gene: 5. The CDR3 is 14 residues long. Germline-derived CDR1 and CDR2 are MDHEN and SYDVKM. CDR3 protein: CASSFAAGGYEQYF. The CDR3 DNA sequence: TGTGCCAGCAGTTTCGCTGCAGGGGGCTACGAGCAGTACTTC. The variable domain in full, completed from reference TRBV28 and TRBJ2-7, reads DVKVTQSSRYLVKRTGEKVFLECVQDMDHENMFWYRQDPGLGLRLIYFSYDVKMKEKGDIPEGYSVSREKKERFSLILESASTNQTSMYLCASSFAAGGYEQYFGPGTRLTVT.

The sample holds one count of this clone. The chain employs TRBV5-1 and TRBJ1-1; D is perhaps TRBD1 (5 bases). With 4 bases removed from V and 1 base from J, the gap between germline ends came to 11 bases. From germline, CDR1 is SGHRS and CDR2 YFSETQ. The CDR3 is 14 residues long. DNA for the CDR3: TGCGCCAGCAGCCCTGGACACCAGAACACTGAAGCTTTCTTT. Protein: CASSPGHQNTEAFF. Variable domain in full (rest from reference TRBV5-1 and TRBJ1-1): KAGVTQTPRYLIKTRGQQVTLSCSPISGHRSVSWYQQTPGQGLQFLFEYFSETQRNKGNFPGRFSGRQFSNSRSEMNVSTLELGDSALYLCASSPGHQNTEAFFGQGTRLTVV.